This T cell receptor (beta chain) was documented in a study of control samples from healthy donors and cancer patients. Trimming stripped 6 bases from V and 1 base from J, with 22 bases between. CDR1 is MDHEN, CDR2 SYDVKM, per germline. This CDR3 spans 18 amino acids. TCRdb's copy holds only in-frame clones and misses some; the assay was immunoSEQ multiplex PCR. Found here are 70,000 to 90,000 clones, approximately 94% of them singletons; the top ten hold approximately 4.8%. V and J are TRBV28 and TRBJ1-5, with D possibly matching TRBD1 (6 bases). The specimen sequenced was blood. This TCR was recovered from a woman between 18 and 30 years old in good health. The CDR3 DNA follows: TGTGCCAGCAGCACCCGGCAGGGGTCGATAATGAGCAATCAGCCCCAGCATTTT. Protein: CASSTRQGSIMSNQPQHF.